Listed below are T cell receptor beta chains from one sample, sequenced in a study of blood T cell repertoires in COVID-19. Sequenced by immunoSEQ multiplex PCR; TCRdb stores in-frame clones only, minus some. This sample carries 200,000 to 250,000 clones, 80% of them seen once, and the ten largest clones take around 4.5%. The specimen was PBMCs or T cells enriched from blood (not recorded which). These TCRs come from a young man with acute COVID-19. The CDR3 runs from the conserved cysteine through the conserved F or W. The order of the fields is V gene, D gene, clone size, J gene, CDR3 DNA, CDR3 protein. A D gene is named only where the DNA matches it firmly. Some rows have no size entry. The others give once, few or many, or a class for an expanded clone.

>TRBV18|-|-|TRBJ2-5
TGTGCCAGCTCCCCATCGATCCTACAAGAGACCCAGTACTTC
CASSPSILQETQYF
>TRBV5-1|TRBD2|-|TRBJ2-1
TGCGCCAGCAGCTTGGTTCCAGCGGGGGGAGGTGATGAGCAGTTCTTC
CASSLVPAGGGDEQFF
>TRBV11-3|-|-|TRBJ2-5
TGTGCCAGCAGCTTAGAAGGGGGGGCAAAGACCCAGTACTTC
CASSLEGGAKTQYF
>TRBV28|-|-|TRBJ2-1
TGTGCCAGCAGGGCAGTTGTCAATGAGCAGTTCTTC
CASRAVVNEQFF
>TRBV9|-|-|TRBJ2-2
TGTGCCAGCAGCGTAGGCGGGCGCAGCACCGGGGAGCTGTTTTTT
CASSVGGRSTGELFF
>TRBV19|TRBD1|-|TRBJ1-2
TGTGCCAGTCGGGCAGGGGGGTTCATAAGCGGCTACACCTTC
CASRAGGFISGYTF
>TRBV6-5|TRBD2|-|TRBJ2-3
TGTGCCAGCTACGGGGGGGCTGGGGATACGCAGTATTTT
CASYGGAGDTQYF
>TRBV2|TRBD1|-|TRBJ1-3
TGTGCCAGCAGGCTACAGGGGAACACCATATATTTT
CASRLQGNTIYF
>TRBV19|-|-|TRBJ1-5
TGTGCCAGTAGAGCGGGAGGGGCTCCTAGCAATCAGCCCCAGCATTTT
CASRAGGAPSNQPQHF
>TRBV7-2|-|-|TRBJ1-1
TGTGCCAGCAGCTTAATTGGGAGGCCCACTGAAGCTTTCTTT
CASSLIGRPTEAFF
>TRBV6-1|-|-|TRBJ2-1
TGTGCCAGCAGTGAAGCGCGGGCGGGGATCTCCTACAATGAGCAGTTCTTC
CASSEARAGISYNEQFF
>TRBV9|-|-|TRBJ1-1
TGTGCCAGCAGCGTAGCTACAACAGTTGAAGCTTTCTTT
CASSVATTVEAFF
>TRBV28|-|-|TRBJ2-2
TGTGCCAGCAGTGGGCCGAACACCGGGGAGCTGTTTTTT
CASSGPNTGELFF
>TRBV9|-|-|TRBJ2-5
TGTGCCAGCAGCCCTAAACTCGGACTGGGAGAGACCCAGTACTTC
CASSPKLGLGETQYF
>TRBV7-9|-|once|TRBJ1-1
TGTGCCAGCAGCTCGGAGATGGTGAACACTGAAGCTTTCTTT
CASSSEMVNTEAFF
>TRBV29-1|TRBD1|-|TRBJ1-2
TGCAGCGTTACAGACAGGGGGAACAATAACTATGGCTACACCTTC
CSVTDRGNNNYGYTF
>TRBV5-5|-|-|TRBJ1-4
TGTGCCAGCAGCTTGGCCAACCGTCAGGGTGAAAAACTGTTTTTT
CASSLANRQGEKLFF
>TRBV6-1|-|-|TRBJ2-5
TGTGCCAGCAGTGAAGCGGGCAGGGGTTATGAGACCCAGTACTTC
CASSEAGRGYETQYF
>TRBV5-4|TRBD2|-|TRBJ2-3
TGTGCCAGCAGCCCCGGGGGGGCTATTGCTAGCACAGATACGCAGTATTTT
CASSPGGAIASTDTQYF
>TRBV27|-|-|TRBJ2-7
TGTGCCAGCAGTCCTCCTGGTGGGCGGGTAGGCTACGAGCAGTACTTC
CASSPPGGRVGYEQYF
>TRBV2|TRBD1|-|TRBJ1-2
TGTGCCAGCAGGGGACAGAAAGAAACAAACTATGGCTACACCTTC
CASRGQKETNYGYTF
>TRBV5-4|-|-|TRBJ1-1
TGTGCCAGCAGCTTAGCAGGGGTCCTAAACACTGAAGCTTTCTTT
CASSLAGVLNTEAFF
>TRBV7-2|TRBD1|few|TRBJ2-2
TGTGCCAGCAGCTTATTAGTCCAGGGGGTGGGCGGGGAGCTGTTTTTT
CASSLLVQGVGGELFF
>TRBV9|TRBD2|once|TRBJ2-5
TGTGCCAGCAGCGCTAGCGGGGGGAGCGTGGAGACCCAGTACTTC
CASSASGGSVETQYF
>TRBV12-3/TRBV12-4|-|-|TRBJ1-5
TGTGCCAGCAGTTTAGGAGTTCAGCCCCAGCATTTT
CASSLGVQPQHF
>TRBV7-9|-|-|TRBJ1-2
TGTGCCAGCAGCCCCGACCAGGGGCAAGCTAACTATGGCTACACCTTC
CASSPDQGQANYGYTF
>TRBV30|-|-|TRBJ1-5
TGTGCCTGGAGTGAAGGGGCTGATCAGCCCCAGCATTTT
CAWSEGADQPQHF
>TRBV7-6|-|once|TRBJ2-1
TGTGCCAGCAGCCCCCGGACTCTAAATGAGCAGTTCTTC
CASSPRTLNEQFF
>TRBV19|-|-|TRBJ1-1
TGTGCCAGTAGTATAGATCCGGGTCCGGGCACTGAAGCTTTCTTT
CASSIDPGPGTEAFF
>TRBV29-1|-|few|TRBJ1-4
TGCAGCGCTCTAGTTAATGAAAAACTGTTTTTT
CSALVNEKLFF
>TRBV7-6|-|-|TRBJ2-7
TGTGCCAGCAGCTTTGGCTACCGGGGTTTTGCCGAGCAGTACTTC
CASSFGYRGFAEQYF
>TRBV28|-|-|TRBJ1-4
TGTGCCAGCAGTTTCCCCCTGCGGGGCTCCGGGGAAAAACTGTTTTTT
CASSFPLRGSGEKLFF
>TRBV15|-|-|TRBJ2-1
TGTGCCACCAGCAGAGAGGGCAGGGCGAGTGAGCAGTTCTTC
CATSREGRASEQFF
>TRBV5-1|TRBD1|-|TRBJ1-3
TGCGCCAGCAGCCCGACAGGGGGAGGAAACACCATATATTTT
CASSPTGGGNTIYF
>TRBV5-1|-|-|TRBJ2-3
TGCGCCAGCAGCCCGAAGGGGGGGGGCACAGATACGCAGTATTTT
CASSPKGGGTDTQYF
>TRBV2|TRBD1|-|TRBJ1-5
TGTGCCAGCAGCGACAGGGCGTATCAGCCCCAGCATTTT
CASSDRAYQPQHF
>TRBV7-2|-|once|TRBJ2-1
TGTGCCAGCAGCTTATCTCACTTATACAATGAGCAGTTCTTC
CASSLSHLYNEQFF
>TRBV27|-|-|TRBJ1-6
TGTGCCAGCAGCTCCCGGACTCCATATAATTCACCCCTCCACTTT
CASSSRTPYNSPLHF
>TRBV4-1|TRBD1|-|TRBJ2-5
TGCGCCAGCAGCCAAGAACAGGGGCGCAGGGAGACCCAGTACTTC
CASSQEQGRRETQYF
>TRBV9|TRBD1|-|TRBJ2-3
TGTGCCAGCAGCGTAACAGGGGTGAGCACAGATACGCAGTATTTT
CASSVTGVSTDTQYF
>TRBV20-1|-|many|TRBJ2-5
TGCAGTGCTAGTGGCAGTCAAGAGACCCAGTACTTC
CSASGSQETQYF
>TRBV4-2|TRBD1|-|TRBJ1-6
TGTGCCAGCAGCCAAGTTAAAGGGACAGCAAATTCACCCCTCCACTTT
CASSQVKGTANSPLHF
>TRBV9|-|-|TRBJ2-7
TGTGCCAGCAGCGTAGGTCCAGGGCCCTCATCCTACGAGCAGTACTTC
CASSVGPGPSSYEQYF
>TRBV19|-|-|TRBJ1-4
TGTGCCAGTAGTGTGGGGGCTCTTGGCGAAAAACTGTTTTTT
CASSVGALGEKLFF
>TRBV24-1|-|-|TRBJ2-7
TGTGCCACCAGTGATCGGACAGTTCCCTCCTACGAGCAGTACTTC
CATSDRTVPSYEQYF
>TRBV5-6|-|-|TRBJ1-2
TGTGCCAGCAGCTTGGGACAGGCAACTCTCTATGGCTACACCTTC
CASSLGQATLYGYTF
>TRBV2|-|-|TRBJ1-2
TGTGCCAGCACCGCCGACATGCTCGGCTACACCTTC
CASTADMLGYTF